This TCR beta chain stems from a study of T-cell reconstitution after alpha-beta-depleted transplantation in children. This clonotype was recorded a few times. The antigen remains undetermined. Construction of the TCRbeta library involved unique molecular identifiers. One entry per CDR3 protein results from TCRdb running MiXCR on the PCR reads. The sample lists about 310,000 distinct CDR3 sequences; around 25% were seen once. V was clipped by 1 base and J by 3 bases; unmatched bases: 5. This CDR3 has 16 residues. Germline V gives CDR1 MNHNS, CDR2 SASEGT. Study results and limitations: The main origin of T-cell counts and diversity one year after transplant was newly produced T cells. Reportedly, alpha-beta T cells present about two months post-transplant originated from several hundred expanded clones of graft origin. Surviving thymic progenitors and recipient T cells were the source of high TCRbeta diversity at day 60 in some patients.

This sequence joins TRBV6-1 and TRBJ2-3, with 9 nucleotides matching TRBD2. The source was PBMCs, mostly from graft donor cells, collected 180 days after TCRalphabeta/CD19-depleted stem cell transplant. This clonotype originated in a male patient between 10 and 17 years old who had a stem cell transplant for acute lymphoblastic leukemia, so the T cells may come from the graft donor. The CDR3 protein is CASSEGLAAGTDTQYF. The CDR3 nucleotides read TGTGCCAGCAGTGAAGGACTAGCGGCGGGGACAGATACGCAGTATTTT.